This T cell receptor (beta chain) was captured by sequencing in a study of cytomegalovirus exposure and HLA in healthy donors. Nominal health characterized the donors when sampled, though unrecorded immune exposures were likely. The study ran its PCR with 60 Vbeta and 13 Jbeta primers. Clones were sequenced by immunoSEQ multiplex PCR, and TCRdb holds only the in-frame ones, with some missing. Of around 100,000 clones in the sample, 70% to 80% were seen once. Germline-derived CDR1 and CDR2 are MNHNS and SASEGT. V lost 1 base and J lost 4, with 11 bases in between. The CDR3 consists of 14 residues. The sequencing sample was made of PBMCs. The chain carries TRBV6-1 and TRBJ2-7; no clear D. This clonotype originated in a woman aged 18-29 years in good health and CMV-seropositive. The CDR3, as DNA: TGTGCCAGCAGTGAAGAGAGGCAGTTTTACGAGCAGTACTTC. It is translated as CASSEERQFYEQYF.